What follows are 26 T cell receptor beta chains derived from one specimen sequenced in a study of T-cell memory formation after mild COVID-19. Using its own MiXCR run on the 5' RACE reads, TCRdb lists one record per CDR3 protein. The sample has about 560,000 distinct CDR3 sequences, roughly 21% seen once; the top ten hold about 8.4%. Sequenced sample: PBMCs or a T cell subset sorted from them (not recorded which). The receptors were sampled from an adult woman who had mild COVID-19 (a few samples of this study predate the infection). Cell type and time point are not known.

The chain couples TRBV7-2 to TRBJ2-3; unclear D gene. The CDR3 runs 16 residues. With 2 bases removed from V and 2 bases from J, the gap between germline ends came to 14 bases. The germline gives CDR1 SGHTA, CDR2 FQGNSA. CDR3 region: CASSLYVRSPTDTQYF. The CDR3, as DNA: TGTGCCAGCAGCTTATACGTGAGGTCCCCCACAGATACGCAGTATTTT.

The sample holds a few counts of this clonotype. The chain employs TRBV12-3 or TRBV12-4 and TRBJ1-3; D gene uncertain. The CDR3 sequence is 15 residues long. V lost 5 bases and J 1 base, leaving 12 bases between the germline ends. This CDR3 reads CASSPLSRSGNTIYF. CDR3 in DNA: TGTGCCAGCAGTCCCCTCAGTAGATCTGGAAACACCATATATTTT.

This clonotype came up a few times. The gene calls are TRBV7-8 and TRBJ2-5; the match to TRBD2 covers 11 bases. The germline V gene encodes CDR1 SGHVS and CDR2 FQNEAQ. This CDR3 region has 17 residues. V trimming: 1 base; J trimming: 5 bases; junction bases outside the gene matches: 9. CDR3 DNA sequence: TGTGCCAGCAGCTTAGATAGCGGGAGGGCCCTCGGGGAGACCCAGTACTTC. Protein product: CASSLDSGRALGETQYF.

This clonotype was seen a handful of times. The chain is built from TRBV5-1 and TRBJ1-2; D is perhaps TRBD1 (5 bases). Per the germline V gene, CDR1 is SGHRS and CDR2 is YFSETQ. This CDR3 region has 14 residues. V lost 4 bases and J 4 bases, leaving 14 bases between the germline ends. CDR3 bases: TGCGCCAGCAGCACAAACCAGGGACTCTATGGCTACACCTTC. It encodes CASSTNQGLYGYTF.

This clonotype occurred once. V gene TRBV12-3 or TRBV12-4 combines with J gene TRBJ1-2, with 8 bases identical to TRBD1. The CDR3 runs 15 residues. The V segment lost 5 bases and the J segment 2 bases; nucleotides outside the gene matches: 7. Written as DNA, the CDR3 is TGTGCCAGCAGTCCCCCGAACAGGGGGAACTATGGCTACACCTTC. Its protein is CASSPPNRGNYGYTF.

V usage is TRBV29-1 and J usage is TRBJ2-1, with D uncertain. Germline-derived CDR1 and CDR2 are SQVTM and ANQGSEA. The CDR3 totals 15 residues. The V end was cut by 1 base, the J end by 0 bases, with 10 bases between. The chain's CDR3 is CSVEGSASSYNEQFF. The CDR3 DNA reads as TGCAGCGTTGAAGGGAGCGCGAGCTCCTACAATGAGCAGTTCTTC.

This clonotype was seen only a few times. The chain is built from TRBV11-3 and TRBJ2-5; D possibly corresponds to TRBD2 (6 bases). V shed 0 bases and J shed 3 bases, with 20 bases lying between them. The CDR3 loop spans 18 amino acids. Germline values: CDR1 SGHNT, CDR2 YENEEA. The CDR3 coding sequence is TGTGCCAGCAGCTTAGATGGAACCGGGAGCGCCCGGAAAGAGACCCAGTACTTC. It yields the protein CASSLDGTGSARKETQYF.

This clonotype was counted only a few times. V usage is TRBV4-1 and J usage is TRBJ1-5; D call uncertain. Germline CDR1 MGHRA, CDR2 YSYEKL. The ends were cut back, 1 base at V and 6 bases at J, with 7 bases in the middle. CDR3 length: 13 amino acids. CDR3 DNA sequence: TGCGCCAGCAGCCAAGTGGGAAGTCAGCCCCAGCATTTT. Residues: CASSQVGSQPQHF.

The V call is TRBV12-3 or TRBV12-4, the J call TRBJ1-1, with a tentative D call TRBD1 (6 bases). Trimming stripped 3 bases from V and 5 bases from J, with 16 bases between. The CDR3 length is 15 residues. The CDR3 is CASSFGRGGLTEAFF. CDR3 DNA: TGTGCCAGCAGTTTTGGCAGGGGAGGTTTGACTGAAGCTTTCTTT.

V gene TRBV24-1 combines with J gene TRBJ2-2; maybe TRBD1 (6 bases). This CDR3 has 16 amino acids. Trimming took off 3 bases at V and 5 bases at J, with 15 bases between the two ends. The germline V gene has CDR1 KGHDR and CDR2 SFDVKD. The CDR3 nucleotides are TGTGCCACCAGTGATCCTCATCCCAGGGGTACCGGGGAGCTGTTTTTT. As protein: CATSDPHPRGTGELFF.

The CDR3 DNA reads TGTGCCAGCGACTCTAGCGGGGGCTCGGGGACCGGGGAGCTGTTTTTT. Its protein product is CASDSSGGSGTGELFF. V gene TRBV2 combines with J gene TRBJ2-2; 10 bases match TRBD2. V shed 8 bases, J shed 5 bases, and the junction held 11 bases outside the gene matches. Germline V gene lookup returns CDR1 SNHLY and CDR2 FYNNEI. This CDR3 comprises 16 residues.

This clonotype occurred a few times. This chain joins TRBV3-1 and TRBJ2-3; 8 nucleotides agree with TRBD1. With V trimmed by 7 bases and J by 1 base, 4 bases remained unmatched. Germline lookup yields CDR1 LGHDT and CDR2 YNNKEL (reference sequence). This CDR3 has 14 amino acids. CDR3: CASTRDRRTDTQYF. CDR3 in DNA: TGTGCCAGCACACGGGACAGGCGCACAGATACGCAGTATTTT.

This clonotype showed up just a few times. The rearrangement joins TRBV9 to TRBJ1-6; D not certain. V was shortened by 4 bases and J by 0 bases, with 11 bases between the two germline ends. The germline CDR1 and CDR2 sequences are SGDLS and YYNGEE. This CDR3 has 16 residues. The CDR3 bases are TGTGCCAGCAGCCCACACTCGAGCTCCTATAATTCACCCCTCCACTTT. Residues: CASSPHSSSYNSPLHF.

In its sample, this clonotype was seen a few times. The rearrangement joins TRBV7-9 to TRBJ2-7; tentative D call: TRBD1 (5 bases). The CDR3 is 12 residues long. CDR1 and CDR2 from the germline V gene are SEHNR and FQNEAQ (reference sequence). V was clipped by 11 bases and J by 6 bases, with 17 bases between them. DNA of the CDR3: TGTGCCGGCCAGGGCAGAATGGGCGAGCAGTACTTC. Amino acid sequence: CAGQGRMGEQYF.

In this sample, this clonotype turned up a few times. The chain links TRBV7-2 to TRBJ2-6; D not certain. This CDR3 contains 16 residues. Looked up from germline, CDR1 is SGHTA and CDR2 is FQGNSA. V gave up 5 bases and J gave up 0 bases, with 11 bases separating them. CDR3 DNA: TGTGCCAGCAGCCGTAGTGCGAACTCTGGGGCCAACGTCCTGACTTTC. This codes for CASSRSANSGANVLTF.

V and J are TRBV28 and TRBJ2-3, with D perhaps TRBD1 (6 bases). The V end was cut by 6 bases, the J end by 4 bases, with 14 bases between. Germline V gives CDR1 MDHEN, CDR2 SYDVKM. The CDR3 extends over 14 amino acids. The CDR3 reads CASSIVGGADTQYF. DNA of the CDR3: TGTGCCAGCAGCATCGTTGGGGGCGCAGATACGCAGTATTTT.

The chain employs TRBV11-1 and TRBJ2-5; D possibly matches TRBD1 or TRBD2 (5 bases each). Germline V gives CDR1 SGHAT, CDR2 FQDESV (reference sequence). The germline V and J ends were trimmed by 1 base and 4 bases, with 7 bases remaining between them. This CDR3 has 13 residues. CDR3 DNA sequence: TGTGCCAGCAGCTTAGAGGGGAGAGAGACCCAGTACTTC. Its translation is CASSLEGRETQYF.

This clonotype appeared a few times. This chain uses TRBV7-2 with TRBJ2-3; D unclear. The V end was cut by 1 base, the J end by 5 bases, with 7 bases between. The CDR3 totals 13 residues. CDR1 and CDR2 (germline): SGHTA, FQGNSA. CDR3 in amino acids: CASSLVPGDTQYF. The CDR3 region has the DNA TGTGCCAGCAGCTTAGTCCCGGGAGATACGCAGTATTTT.

This chain joins TRBV5-1 and TRBJ2-2; D is possibly TRBD1 (5 bases). V shed 7 bases and J shed 4 bases, with 8 bases lying between them. This CDR3 contains 12 residues. From germline, CDR1 is SGHRS and CDR2 YFSETQ. The DNA for the CDR3 is TGCGCCAGCCAAAGGGGCACCGGGGAGCTGTTTTTT. This encodes CASQRGTGELFF.

This rearrangement joins TRBV30 to TRBJ2-1, with 12 bases fitting TRBD2. This CDR3 has 16 residues. CDR1 and CDR2 (germline): GTSNPN, SVGIG (reference sequence). The V and J ends lost 2 bases and 5 bases, in that order; junction bases with no gene match: 7. In DNA, the CDR3 is TGTGCCTGGAGTTCGAGGACTAGCGGGGCCAACAATGAGCAGTTCTTC. This encodes CAWSSRTSGANNEQFF.

This clonotype has a handful of counts. The chain recombines TRBV12-3 or TRBV12-4 with TRBJ2-5, with D uncertain. V was clipped by 5 bases and J by 5 bases, with 9 bases between them. The CDR3 loop spans 12 amino acids. The CDR3, as DNA: TGTGCCAGCAGTCAGGCTCGTGAGACCCAGTACTTC. Protein sequence: CASSQARETQYF.

This clonotype occurred a few times. The V and J genes are TRBV29-1 and TRBJ2-1, with 9 bases identical to TRBD1. Germline V gene data show CDR1 as SQVTM and CDR2 as ANQGSEA. This CDR3 comprises 13 residues. V was clipped by 4 bases and J by 7 bases; unmatched bases: 5. CDR3: CSVGDRDKNEQFF. For the CDR3, the DNA is TGCAGCGTTGGGGACAGGGACAAAAATGAGCAGTTCTTC.

CDR3 nucleotide sequence: TGCGCCAGCAGCCAAGGGTGGGGGACAGACTACGAGCAGTACTTC. This sequence encodes CASSQGWGTDYEQYF. This chain joins TRBV4-1 and TRBJ2-7, with 7 bases matching TRBD1. Germline CDR1 is MGHRA and CDR2 is YSYEKL. Trimming at V came to 1 base and at J to 3 bases, leaving 6 bases not matched to a gene. The length of the CDR3 is 15 residues.

Only a few counts were recorded for this clonotype. V and J are TRBV18 and TRBJ2-1; TRBD2 is a possible D gene (6 bases). Germline assignment: CDR1 KGHSH and CDR2 LQKENI. V lost 0 bases to trimming and J lost 9 bases, with 6 bases between them. The CDR3 runs to 12 residues. CDR3 bases: TGTGCCAGCTCACCACCGGGACTTGAGCAGTTCTTC. It is translated as CASSPPGLEQFF.

This clonotype was picked up a small number of times. This chain joins TRBV20-1 and TRBJ2-7; D not resolved. The V end was cut by 2 bases, the J end by 5 bases, with 7 bases between. The CDR3 runs to 11 residues. CDR1 is DFQATT, CDR2 SNEGSKA, per germline (reference sequence). The CDR3 sequence: CSARRNNEQYF. The CDR3 DNA follows: TGCAGTGCTAGACGCAATAACGAGCAGTACTTC.

This clonotype was seen a single time. This chain uses TRBV5-1 with TRBJ1-2; TRBD1 aligns across 8 bases. Germline V gives CDR1 SGHRS, CDR2 YFSETQ. This CDR3 region has 17 residues. J gave up 4 bases and V 1 base, and 12 bases lay outside the gene matches. The DNA of the CDR3 is TGCGCCAGCAGCTTGAGTATCGGGACAGGATTGATCTATGGCTACACCTTC. Protein sequence: CASSLSIGTGLIYGYTF.